Each of the 12 T cell receptor beta chains below was sequenced from the same sample in a study of blood T cell repertoires in COVID-19. Generated by immunoSEQ multiplex PCR, the TCRdb table keeps only in-frame clones and is missing some. The sample carries 85,000 to 120,000 clones, about 85% recorded once. Sequenced sample: peripheral blood. These receptor sequences come from a woman aged 45-65 years with COVID-19, enrolled during active disease.

DNA of the CDR3: TGTGCCAGCAGCTTCCGGGACAGGGGTGGCTACACCTTC. This sequence encodes CASSFRDRGGYTF. This chain uses TRBV7-3 with TRBJ1-2; 10 bases map to TRBD1. The ends lost 3 bases at V and 7 bases at J; junction bases unmatched: 2. CDR3 length: 13 residues. Per germline, CDR1 SGHTA and CDR2 FQGTGA.

The chain combines TRBV7-9 with TRBJ1-5, with D possibly TRBD1 on 5 matching bases. The CDR3 length is 14 residues. Germline V lookup: CDR1 SEHNR, CDR2 FQNEAQ (reference sequence). Trimming shortened V by 5 bases and J by 5 bases, and 13 bases separated the two germline ends. The CDR3 DNA follows: TGTGCCAGCAGCCCTCAGGGCTTGGATCAGCCCCAGCATTTT. Its translation: CASSPQGLDQPQHF.

The chain uses TRBV5-1 and TRBJ1-3; 10 bases align to TRBD1. The CDR3 sequence is 12 residues long. V was pared by 2 bases and J by 13 bases, with 3 bases of the junction left unmatched. The germline V gene encodes CDR1 SGHRS and CDR2 YFSETQ. The CDR3 reads CASSFGTGEIYF. DNA of the CDR3: TGCGCCAGCAGCTTTGGGACAGGGGAGATATATTTT.

The chain links TRBV15 to TRBJ2-5; tentatively, D is TRBD1 (5 bases). Germline V gives CDR1 LNHNV, CDR2 YYDKDF (reference sequence). V gave up 9 bases and J gave up 4 bases, with 15 bases separating them. The CDR3 has 13 amino acids. The CDR3: CATGVTGRETQYF. The CDR3 DNA reads as TGTGCCACTGGAGTAACAGGCCGAGAGACCCAGTACTTC.

This clone was counted between two and nine times. The gene calls are TRBV5-6 and TRBJ1-6; TRBD1 matches 11 bases. Germline V gives CDR1 SGHDT, CDR2 YYEEEE. The CDR3 contains 17 residues. V lost 4 bases, J lost 3 bases, and 6 bases stayed unmatched. CDR3 residues: CASSPGQGAVYNSPLHF. The CDR3 DNA sequence: TGTGCCAGCAGCCCTGGACAGGGGGCTGTCTATAATTCACCCCTCCACTTT.

Here the CDR3 reads CASRGEGTVNQPQHF. CDR3 sequence (DNA): TGTGCCAGTAGAGGCGAAGGGACAGTCAATCAGCCCCAGCATTTT. The chain carries TRBV19 and TRBJ1-5; 7 nucleotides align to TRBD1. Germline V lookup: CDR1 LNHDA, CDR2 SQIVND (reference sequence). The CDR3 extends over 15 amino acids. The ends lost 6 bases at V and 3 bases at J; junction bases unmatched: 8.

The chain joins TRBV25-1 to TRBJ2-7; tentative D call: TRBD2 (6 bases). This CDR3 contains 15 residues. V gave up 4 bases and J gave up 7 bases, with 20 bases separating them. Germline CDR1 is MGHDK and CDR2 is SYGVNS. CDR3 residues: CASSAPGLGGGEQYF. DNA for the CDR3: TGTGCCAGCAGTGCTCCGGGACTGGGAGGTGGGGAGCAGTACTTC.

Comment on this clone: An end of the junction differs from the germline gene, which may be a read error. The chain combines TRBV2 with TRBJ1-4; 8 bases agree with TRBD1. CDR3 length: 15 amino acids. Germline CDR1 and CDR2: SNHLY and FYNNEI. Here the CDR3 reads CASSGPDRAKEKLFF. In DNA, the CDR3 is TGTGCCAGCAGTGGCCCGGACAGGGCTAAGGAAAAACTGTTTTTT.

The chain carries TRBV13 and TRBJ2-5; maybe TRBD2 (6 bases). Between the trimmed V and J ends, which lost 0 bases and 3 bases, there was a span of 8 bases. The CDR3 length is 14 residues. Germline loops: CDR1 PRHDT, CDR2 FYEKMQ (reference sequence). The CDR3, as DNA: TGTGCCAGCAGCTTAGGTCGGGGGAAAGAGACCCAGTACTTC. Amino acids: CASSLGRGKETQYF.

CDR3 coding DNA: TGCAGCGCCCTTGGGGGGGCGGACGCCCTTTACAATGAGCAGTTCTTC. Its protein product is CSALGGADALYNEQFF. The genes are TRBV29-1 and TRBJ2-1, with D possibly being TRBD2 (7 bases). Germline CDR1 SQVTM, CDR2 ANQGSEA. The V end was cut by 7 bases, the J end by 4 bases, with 23 bases between. There are 16 residues in the CDR3.

The chain couples TRBV18 to TRBJ2-2, with D unresolved. Germline loops: CDR1 KGHSH, CDR2 LQKENI. Trimming stripped 0 bases from V and 4 bases from J, with 15 bases between. The CDR3 totals 17 residues. The CDR3 reads CASSPPVGRSVTGELFF. As DNA, the CDR3 is TGTGCCAGCTCACCACCGGTGGGCAGGTCGGTCACCGGGGAGCTGTTTTTT.

CDR3 loop: CASSRTGGYPGNTIYF. The CDR3 DNA sequence: TGTGCCAGCAGCCGCACGGGGGGTTACCCCGGAAACACCATATATTTT. This chain links TRBV3-1 (or the pseudogene TRBV3-2) with TRBJ1-3; D is perhaps TRBD1 (5 bases). Germline CDR1 LGHDT, CDR2 YNNKEL (reference sequence). The germline V and J ends were trimmed by 4 bases and 4 bases, with 17 bases remaining between them. The CDR3 consists of 16 residues.